This T cell receptor beta chain appears in the sequencing data of a study of blood T cell repertoires in COVID-19. Overall study context: In each case, the material was cDNA or gDNA derived from T cells, B-cell-depleted T cells, or PBMCs.

Germline V gene data show CDR1 as LNHDA and CDR2 as SQIVND (reference sequence). Trimming left V 1 base short and J 4 bases short, with 8 bases between. This CDR3 comprises 14 residues. Measured with immunoSEQ multiplex PCR; TCRdb has only the in-frame clones, and not every one. The table has about 330,000 clones, approximately 85% seen once; the top ten hold just over 7%. Sequenced material: peripheral blood. The clonotype originates from a human donor in a cohort sampled during active COVID-19. This rearrangement joins TRBV19 to TRBJ2-1, with D possibly TRBD2 on 5 matching bases. The CDR3 spells CASSIAEGYNEQFF. Here the CDR3 DNA reads TGTGCCAGTAGTATAGCTGAGGGATACAATGAGCAGTTCTTC.